In this sample, the clone carrying this TCR beta chain turned up a few times. The antigen is not known. The V and J ends lost 4 bases and 0 bases, in that order; junction bases with no gene match: 6. Germline V gene sequence: CDR1 MGHRA, CDR2 YSYEKL. The CDR3 is 17 residues long. The sample originates from a study of T-cell memory formation after mild COVID-19. Across the whole study: TCR clusters largely stayed donor specific.

With constant-segment primers, 5'RACE yielded cDNA libraries of TCR alpha and TCR beta that carried sample barcodes and UMIs. MiXCR was run by TCRdb on the 5' RACE reads, yielding one entry per CDR3 protein. The table lists 100,000 to 150,000 distinct CDR3 sequences, 15% to 20% of them singletons. General observations from the study: Contracting CD4+ clones were located mainly in CM and EM, and CD8+ clones in EMRA.

V gene TRBV4-1 combines with J gene TRBJ2-1, with 10 bases identical to TRBD2. This clonotype was sampled from a man between 18 and 29 years old who had mild COVID-19 (a few samples of this study predate the infection). Cell type and time point are not known. Sequenced sample: PBMCs or a T cell subset sorted from them (not recorded which). CDR3 region: CASSRGIAGGSYNEQFF. The DNA for the CDR3 is TGCGCCAGCAGCCGGGGGATAGCGGGGGGCTCCTACAATGAGCAGTTCTTC.